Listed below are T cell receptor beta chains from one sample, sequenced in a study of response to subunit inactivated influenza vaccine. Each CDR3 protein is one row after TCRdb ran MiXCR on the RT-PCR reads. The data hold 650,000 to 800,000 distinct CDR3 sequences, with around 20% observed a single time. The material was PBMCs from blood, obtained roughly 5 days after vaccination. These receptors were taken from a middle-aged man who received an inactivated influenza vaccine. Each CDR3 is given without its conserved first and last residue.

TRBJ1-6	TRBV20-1	SAFEGGTYNSPLH
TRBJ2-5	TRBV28	ASSLFSGRRQAAQY
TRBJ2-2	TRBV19	ATRDSPGELF
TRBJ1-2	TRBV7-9	ASSTRSRDYGYT
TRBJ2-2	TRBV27	ASGRTTNTGELF
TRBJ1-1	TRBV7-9	ASSRRRDTEAF
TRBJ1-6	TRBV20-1	SARVRIRDRTNSPLH
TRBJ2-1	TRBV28	ASSPGLAGDLGNEQF
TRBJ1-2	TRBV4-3	ASSQHHSYT
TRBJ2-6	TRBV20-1	SALPSFGQGTGANVLT
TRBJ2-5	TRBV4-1	ASSQATGVQETQY
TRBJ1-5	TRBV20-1	SANRQGRVQPQH
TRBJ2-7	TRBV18	ASSPRQGGHYEQY
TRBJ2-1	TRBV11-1	ASSLPGLAGPSYNEQF
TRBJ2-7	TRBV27	ASSLGTTGFGSYEQY
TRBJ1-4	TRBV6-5	ASSYERGRREKLF
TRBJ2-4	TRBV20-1	SAANKGDVYPGNIQY
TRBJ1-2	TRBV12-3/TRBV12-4	ASSPDSGLNGYT
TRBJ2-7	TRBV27	ASSLWGGVYEQY
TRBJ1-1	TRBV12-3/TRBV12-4	ASSSAGTGGQAF
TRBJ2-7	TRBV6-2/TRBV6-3	ASSYPDGQTYEQY
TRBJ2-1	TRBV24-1	ATSDWREYNEQF
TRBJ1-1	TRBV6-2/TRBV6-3	ASSYPSEAF